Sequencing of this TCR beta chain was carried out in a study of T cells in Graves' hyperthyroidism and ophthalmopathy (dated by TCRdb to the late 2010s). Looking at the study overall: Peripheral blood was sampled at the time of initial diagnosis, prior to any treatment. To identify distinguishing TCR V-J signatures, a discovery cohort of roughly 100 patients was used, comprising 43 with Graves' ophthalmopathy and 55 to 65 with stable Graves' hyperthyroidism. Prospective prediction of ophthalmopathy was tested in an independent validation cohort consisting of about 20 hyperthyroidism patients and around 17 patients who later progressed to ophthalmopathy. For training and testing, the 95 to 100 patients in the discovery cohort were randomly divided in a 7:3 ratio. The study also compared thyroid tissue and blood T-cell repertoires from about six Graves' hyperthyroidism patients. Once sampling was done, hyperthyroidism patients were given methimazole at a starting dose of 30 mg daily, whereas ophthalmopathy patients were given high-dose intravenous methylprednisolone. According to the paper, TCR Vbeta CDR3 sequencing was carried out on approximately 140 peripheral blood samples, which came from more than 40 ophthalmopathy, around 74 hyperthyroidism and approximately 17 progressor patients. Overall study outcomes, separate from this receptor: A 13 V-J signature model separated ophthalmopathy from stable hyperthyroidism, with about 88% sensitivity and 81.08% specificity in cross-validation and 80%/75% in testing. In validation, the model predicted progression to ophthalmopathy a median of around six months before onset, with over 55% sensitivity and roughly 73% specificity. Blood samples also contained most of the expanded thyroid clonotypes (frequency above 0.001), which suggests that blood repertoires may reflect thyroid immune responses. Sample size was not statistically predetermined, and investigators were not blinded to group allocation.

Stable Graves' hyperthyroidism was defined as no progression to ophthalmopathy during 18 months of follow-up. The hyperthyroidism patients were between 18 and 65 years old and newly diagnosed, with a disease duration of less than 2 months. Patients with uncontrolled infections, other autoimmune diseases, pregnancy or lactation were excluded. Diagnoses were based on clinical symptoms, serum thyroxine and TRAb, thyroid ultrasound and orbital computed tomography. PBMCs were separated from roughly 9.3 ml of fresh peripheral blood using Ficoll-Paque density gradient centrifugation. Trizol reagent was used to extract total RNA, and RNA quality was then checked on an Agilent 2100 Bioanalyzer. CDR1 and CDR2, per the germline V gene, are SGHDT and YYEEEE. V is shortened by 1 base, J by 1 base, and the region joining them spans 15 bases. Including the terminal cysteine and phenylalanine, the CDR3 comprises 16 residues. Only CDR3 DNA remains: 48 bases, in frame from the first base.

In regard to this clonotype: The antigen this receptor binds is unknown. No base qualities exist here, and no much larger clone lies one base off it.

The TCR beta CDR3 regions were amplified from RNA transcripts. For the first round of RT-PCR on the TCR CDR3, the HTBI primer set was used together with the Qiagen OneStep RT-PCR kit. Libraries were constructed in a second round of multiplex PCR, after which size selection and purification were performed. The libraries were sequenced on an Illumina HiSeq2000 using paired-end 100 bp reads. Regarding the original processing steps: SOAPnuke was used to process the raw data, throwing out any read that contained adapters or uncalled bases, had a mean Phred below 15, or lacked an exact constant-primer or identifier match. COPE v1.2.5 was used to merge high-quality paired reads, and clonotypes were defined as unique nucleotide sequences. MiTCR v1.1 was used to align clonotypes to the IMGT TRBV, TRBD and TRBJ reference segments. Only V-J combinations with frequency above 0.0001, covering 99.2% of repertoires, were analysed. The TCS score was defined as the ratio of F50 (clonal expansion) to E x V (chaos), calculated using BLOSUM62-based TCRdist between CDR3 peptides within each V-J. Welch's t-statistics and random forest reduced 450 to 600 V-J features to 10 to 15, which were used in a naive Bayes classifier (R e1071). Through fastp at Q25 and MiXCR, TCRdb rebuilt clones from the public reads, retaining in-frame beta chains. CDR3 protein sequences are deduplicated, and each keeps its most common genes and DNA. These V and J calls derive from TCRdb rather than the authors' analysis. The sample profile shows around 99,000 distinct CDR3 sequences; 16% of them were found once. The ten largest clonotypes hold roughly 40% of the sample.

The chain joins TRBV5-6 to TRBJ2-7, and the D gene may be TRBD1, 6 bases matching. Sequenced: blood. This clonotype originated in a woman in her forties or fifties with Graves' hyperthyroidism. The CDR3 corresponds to CASSLYDTGQSYEQYF. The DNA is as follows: TGTGCCAGCAGCTTGTACGACACCGGACAGTCCTACGAGCAGTACTTC.